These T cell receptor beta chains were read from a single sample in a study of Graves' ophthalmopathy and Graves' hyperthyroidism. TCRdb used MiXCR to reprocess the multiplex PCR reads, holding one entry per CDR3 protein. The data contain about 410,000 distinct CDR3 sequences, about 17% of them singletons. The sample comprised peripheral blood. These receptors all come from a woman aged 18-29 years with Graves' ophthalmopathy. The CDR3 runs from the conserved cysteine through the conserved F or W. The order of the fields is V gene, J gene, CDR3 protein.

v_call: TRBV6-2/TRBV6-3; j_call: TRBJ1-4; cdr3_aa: CATSRQGTAAEKLFF
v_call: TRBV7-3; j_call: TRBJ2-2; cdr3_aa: CASSPLVNTGELFF
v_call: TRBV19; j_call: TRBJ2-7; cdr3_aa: CASSTIGTGAYEQYF
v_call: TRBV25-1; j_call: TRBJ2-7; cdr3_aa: CASSPTAAGNEQYF
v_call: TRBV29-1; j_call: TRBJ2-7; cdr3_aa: CSVGDGLEWEQYF
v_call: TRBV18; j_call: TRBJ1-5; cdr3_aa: CASSPGAGAYQPQHF
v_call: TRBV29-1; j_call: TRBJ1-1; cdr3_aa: CSVETGTGAFF
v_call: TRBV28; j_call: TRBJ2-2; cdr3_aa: CASPDRNTGELFF
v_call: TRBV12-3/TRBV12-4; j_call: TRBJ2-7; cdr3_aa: CASRPLSGNEQYF
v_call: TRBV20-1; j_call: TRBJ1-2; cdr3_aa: CSASSGSGGYTF
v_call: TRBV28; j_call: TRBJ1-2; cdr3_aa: CASNEQRNGYTF
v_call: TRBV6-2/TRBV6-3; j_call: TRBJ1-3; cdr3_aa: CASSYSSRGQRSGNTIYF
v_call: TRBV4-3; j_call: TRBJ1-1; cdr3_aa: CASSQLTGMNTEAFF
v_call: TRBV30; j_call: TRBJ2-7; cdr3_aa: CAWRGQGVHEQYF
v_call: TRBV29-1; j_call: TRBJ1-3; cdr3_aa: CSVVGQLSGNTIYF
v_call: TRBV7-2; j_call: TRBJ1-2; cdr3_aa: CASSLAGLGYTF
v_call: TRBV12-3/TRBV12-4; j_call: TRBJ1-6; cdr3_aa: CASRQGGSSYNSPLHF
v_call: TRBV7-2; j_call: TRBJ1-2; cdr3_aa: CASSLNRGEGYTF
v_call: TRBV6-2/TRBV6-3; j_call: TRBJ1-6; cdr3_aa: CASSYLPTTSYNSPLHF
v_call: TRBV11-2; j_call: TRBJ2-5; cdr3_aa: CASSRQETQYF
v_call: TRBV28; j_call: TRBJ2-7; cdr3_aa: CASSLGGLAKGKQYF
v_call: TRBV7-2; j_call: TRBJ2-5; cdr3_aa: CASSSDRGVETQYF
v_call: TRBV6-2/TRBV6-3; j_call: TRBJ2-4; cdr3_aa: CASIEAGGGKKNIQYF